A single sample is the source of the 18 T cell receptor beta chains below, sequenced in a study of T cell repertoires in cytomegalovirus infection. A single record per CDR3 protein comes from TCRdb applying MiXCR to the reads. The sample shows fewer than 700,000 distinct CDR3 sequences, roughly 26% of them seen only once. What was sequenced was CD8+ T cells from PBMCs. Every receptor here comes from a human donor in good health (CMV status not recorded). Some clones in this sample may be carry-over from other donors' samples.

The genes are TRBV10-3 and TRBJ2-3, with TRBD2 as a possible D gene (5 bases). Trimming shortened V by 8 bases and J by 3 bases, and 12 bases separated the two germline ends. The germline gives CDR1 ENHRY, CDR2 SYGVKD. The CDR3 extends over 13 amino acids. In DNA, the CDR3 is TGTGCCATCGGTCTAGCCTCGACAGATACGCAGTATTTT. Translated: CAIGLASTDTQYF.

The gene calls are TRBV6-2 or TRBV6-3 and TRBJ1-2; no reliable D call. The V end was cut by 6 bases, the J end by 1 base, with 9 bases between. The CDR3 is 13 residues long. CDR1 is MNHEY and CDR2 is SVGEGT in the germline V gene. CDR3 in DNA: TGTGCCAGCAGCCCAAGACTTAACTATGGCTACACCTTC. Translation: CASSPRLNYGYTF.

A remark on this clonotype: A much larger clone is a single base away; this may be a read error. The gene calls are TRBV12-3 or TRBV12-4 and TRBJ1-3; the match to TRBD1 covers 8 bases. The CDR3 is 14 residues long. The CDR3 loop reads CASSNRGDGNAIYF. As DNA, the CDR3 is TGTGCCAGCAGTAACAGGGGGGACGGAAACGCCATATATTTT.

The rearrangement joins TRBV6-5 to TRBJ1-1, with D unclear. The germline gives CDR1 MNHEY, CDR2 SVGAGI. The CDR3 covers 16 residues. V was trimmed by 2 bases and J by 4 bases, leaving 17 bases between them. The CDR3 nucleotides read TGTGCCAGCAGTTACGCCCACCGGGCGGGGAGCACTGAAGCTTTCTTT. This sequence encodes CASSYAHRAGSTEAFF.

CDR3 in amino acids: CSASIGGETEAFF. CDR3 coding DNA: TGCAGTGCTAGCATTGGGGGGGAGACTGAAGCTTTCTTT. The chain uses TRBV20-1 and TRBJ1-1; possibly TRBD1 for D (5 bases). This CDR3 spans 13 amino acids. Germline lookup yields CDR1 DFQATT and CDR2 SNEGSKA (reference sequence). V was cut by 3 bases and J by 5 bases, with 13 bases left in between.

The chain uses TRBV6-6 and TRBJ2-3, with D tentatively TRBD2 (7 bases). The CDR3 is 14 amino acids. The V gene's germline CDR1 is MNHNY and CDR2 SVGAGI (reference sequence). The V end lost 4 bases, the J end lost 2 bases, and 10 bases lay between the germline ends. The CDR3 region is CASSLRGPTDTQYF. In DNA, the CDR3 is TGTGCCAGCAGTTTGCGGGGGCCCACAGATACGCAGTATTTT.

The V and J genes are TRBV2 and TRBJ1-6, with no clear D. Between the trimmed V and J ends, which lost 6 bases and 2 bases, there was a span of 8 bases. CDR3 length: 14 amino acids. Germline V gene data show CDR1 as SNHLY and CDR2 as FYNNEI. The CDR3 nucleotides read TGTGCCAGCAGAGATCTGGCCTATAATTCACCCCTCCACTTT. It translates to CASRDLAYNSPLHF.

This clonotype was observed a few times. This chain connects TRBV7-2 to TRBJ2-3; 7 positions agree with TRBD2. The CDR3 runs 14 residues. V lost 1 base, J lost 11 bases, and 9 bases stayed unmatched. The germline V gene encodes CDR1 SGHTA and CDR2 FQGNSA. For the CDR3, the DNA is TGTGCCAGCAGCTTAGGCGGCCCGGGGGGAGGGCAGTATTTT. Encoded protein: CASSLGGPGGGQYF.

This clonotype has a count of ten or more. V usage is TRBV28 and J usage is TRBJ1-1; D is unresolved. Germline CDR1 and CDR2: MDHEN and SYDVKM. The CDR3 totals 14 residues. V gave up 4 bases and J gave up 1 base, with 10 bases separating them. The CDR3 DNA reads TGTGCCAGCAGTTCCCCCCGGGGGAACACTGAAGCTTTCTTT. It codes for CASSSPRGNTEAFF.

This clonotype appeared a few times. The chain recombines TRBV23-1 with TRBJ2-3; 9 bases are a match to TRBD2. TRBV23-1 is noted as an ORF with a role that remains uncertain. The CDR3 is 17 residues long. J gave up 2 bases and V 1 base, and 7 bases lay outside the gene matches. The CDR3 sequence: CASSQYGLAPDTDTQYF. The CDR3 nucleotides are TGCGCCAGCAGTCAATATGGACTAGCGCCCGACACAGATACGCAGTATTTT.

This clonotype was picked up a small number of times. The chain employs TRBV19 and TRBJ1-1; D remains unclear. Germline V gene sequence: CDR1 LNHDA, CDR2 SQIVND (reference sequence). The CDR3 covers 14 residues. V was shortened by 3 bases and J by 5 bases, with 13 bases between the two germline ends. The CDR3 sequence: CASSIEFTGTEAFF. Here the CDR3 DNA reads TGTGCCAGTAGTATCGAATTTACCGGGACTGAAGCTTTCTTT.

V is TRBV28 and J is TRBJ1-1, with unresolved D. Germline CDR1 and CDR2: MDHEN and SYDVKM. CDR3 length equals 13 residues. V dropped 1 base and J dropped 8 bases, with 11 bases sitting between them. CDR3 bases: TGTGCCAGCAGTTTATCAGGACGGCTCGAAGCTTTCTTT. Translation: CASSLSGRLEAFF.

This clonotype is a singleton in its sample. This may arise from a read error, as a much more abundant clone is one base away. The chain combines TRBV6-5 with TRBJ2-3; D is undetermined. The CDR3 length is 13 residues. Germline V lookup: CDR1 MNHEY, CDR2 SVGAGI. Between the trimmed V and J ends, which lost 0 bases and 2 bases, there was a span of 3 bases. The CDR3: CASSYSVTDTQYF. The DNA for the CDR3 is TGTGCCAGCAGTTACTCCGTCACAGATACGCAGTATTTT.

This chain links TRBV13 with TRBJ2-7, with unresolved D. V was shortened by 5 bases and J by 0 bases, with 11 bases between the two germline ends. CDR3 length: 14 amino acids. The V gene's germline CDR1 is PRHDT and CDR2 FYEKMQ (reference sequence). The CDR3 DNA sequence: TGTGCCAGCAGCACCTTACAGAGCTCCTACGAGCAGTACTTC. Encoded protein: CASSTLQSSYEQYF.

This clonotype was counted many times. This chain links TRBV12-3 or TRBV12-4 with TRBJ2-7; 9 bases are shared with TRBD1. The CDR3 length is 15 residues. V lost 6 bases and J lost 3; bases outside the gene matches: 9. Here the CDR3 DNA reads TGTGCCAGCAGGTCCGGGACAGGGATGAACTACGAGCAGTACTTC. It encodes CASRSGTGMNYEQYF.

This clonotype was seen repeatedly, ten times or more. The chain has TRBV7-9 and TRBJ2-7, with TRBD1 matching 9 bases. Germline CDR1 and CDR2: SEHNR and FQNEAQ (reference sequence). The V gene end was trimmed by 6 bases and the J gene end by 0 bases; junction bases not matched to a gene: 3. The CDR3 length is 14 residues. CDR3 region: CASSLQGASYEQYF. The DNA of the CDR3 is TGTGCCAGCAGTCTACAGGGGGCCTCCTACGAGCAGTACTTC.

This clonotype has just a few counts. V is TRBV28 and J is TRBJ1-5; D is unresolved. Trimming stripped 1 base from V and 3 bases from J, with 16 bases between. Germline CDR1 is MDHEN and CDR2 is SYDVKM. This CDR3 region has 17 residues. CDR3 loop: CASSLYPAESLNQPQHF. The CDR3 bases are TGTGCCAGCAGTTTATATCCGGCAGAGAGCCTCAATCAGCCCCAGCATTTT. Supplemented by reference TRBV28 and TRBJ1-5, the full variable domain reads DVKVTQSSRYLVKRTGEKVFLECVQDMDHENMFWYRQDPGLGLRLIYFSYDVKMKEKGDIPEGYSVSREKKERFSLILESASTNQTSMYLCASSLYPAESLNQPQHFGDGTRLSIL.

This clonotype has just a few counts. This rearrangement joins TRBV14 to TRBJ1-2, with a weak D call TRBD1 (5 bases). Germline V gives CDR1 SGHDN, CDR2 FVKESK. V was shortened by 4 bases and J by 7 bases, with 10 bases between the two germline ends. The CDR3 runs 12 residues. The CDR3 nucleotides read TGTGCCAGCAGCCTGGGAGGGGTTGGCTACACCTTC. This gives the protein CASSLGGVGYTF.